The sequence of this T cell receptor beta chain was determined in a study of T cell changes during pregnancy in multiple sclerosis. This clone was seen a single time. V lost 8 bases, J lost 1 base, and 9 bases lay in between. The CDR3 extends over 12 amino acids. Germline values: CDR1 MNHEY, CDR2 SMNVEV (reference sequence). TCRdb's copy holds only in-frame clones and misses some; the assay was immunoSEQ multiplex PCR. The repertoire consists of about 85,000 clones, with approximately 91% occurring once and the leading ten covering roughly 2.5%. Sequenced material: peripheral blood, taken in the first trimester of pregnancy. This TCR came from a female donor with multiple sclerosis, enrolled in a pregnancy study. V and J are TRBV27 and TRBJ2-7, with TRBD2 as a possible D gene (5 bases). CDR3 bases: TGTGCCAGCCGCGGGCAGTCCTACGAGCAGTACTTC. It specifies CASRGQSYEQYF.